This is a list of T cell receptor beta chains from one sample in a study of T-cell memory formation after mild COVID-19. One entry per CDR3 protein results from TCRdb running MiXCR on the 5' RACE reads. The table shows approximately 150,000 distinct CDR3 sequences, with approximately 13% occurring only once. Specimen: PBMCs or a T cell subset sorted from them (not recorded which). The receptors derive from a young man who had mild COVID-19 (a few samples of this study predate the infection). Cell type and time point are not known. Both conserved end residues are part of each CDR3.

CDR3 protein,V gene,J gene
CASSLEGFEKLFF,TRBV7-9,TRBJ1-4
CASIPGGQETQYF,TRBV6-6,TRBJ2-5
CASSTGGGHYNEQFF,TRBV7-2,TRBJ2-1
CDSSLNSFAGDNSPLHF,TRBV12-3/TRBV12-4,TRBJ1-6
CATSRDTVNTQYF,TRBV15,TRBJ2-3
CASSLADNNEQFF,TRBV5-1,TRBJ2-1
CASSSRDRGYGYTF,TRBV7-9,TRBJ1-2
CASSQLLSDTDTQYF,TRBV4-2,TRBJ2-3
CASSLTGGNTEAFF,TRBV7-3,TRBJ1-1
CASSLDSGVRDTQYF,TRBV7-2,TRBJ2-3
CASSLRPPVAFF,TRBV27,TRBJ1-1
CASSQGGSANTQYF,TRBV4-2,TRBJ2-3
CASSPLPTVGGTEAFF,TRBV12-3/TRBV12-4,TRBJ1-1